This T cell receptor (beta chain) originates from a study of shared clonotypes between healthy human individuals. The CDR3 length is 15 residues. Trimming took off 4 bases at V and 8 bases at J, with 20 bases between the two ends. The germline V gene encodes CDR1 SQVTM and CDR2 ANQGSEA. As originally analysed: Filtering differed, since immunoSEQ gave only junction sequences and no quality scores. Some clones are missing from TCRdb's copy, which holds only in-frame ones; the method was immunoSEQ multiplex PCR. Clonal size and the V and J genes are those of that table, whereas D and trimming came from the DNA. The sample yields fewer than 1 million clones, around 96% seen once. The naive CD8 fraction comprised CD45RO-negative cells positively selected for CCR7 and excluded terminally differentiated effector memory CD45RA+ cells.

Sequencing was performed on naive CD8+ T cells sorted from blood. This sequence joins TRBV29-1 and TRBJ2-2; a weak D match, TRBD2 (6 bases). The source is a man aged 30 to 45 in good health. The CDR3 bases are TGCAGCGTTGTCCTTTTGGGCGGGAAGTCGGGGGAGCTGTTTTTT. It specifies CSVVLLGGKSGELFF.